This T cell receptor beta chain appears in the sequencing data of a study of memory CD4+ T cells and cytomegalovirus serostatus. Study observations and caveats: About 40% of the roughly 150 known CMV-associated TCRbeta sequences appeared in CD4+ memory.

Comment on this clone: Its specificity is unknown.

The sort gate was single viable CD3+CD4+CD8-CD45RO+ cells for memory CD4+ T cells. After thawing, CD4+ T cells were positively selected. TCRdb keeps only in-frame clones here, not all; method: immunoSEQ multiplex PCR. The sample holds 45,000 to 65,000 clones; around 82% are singletons and the top ten take 2%. CDR1 and CDR2 (germline): SGHTA, FQGNSA. V lost 5 bases and J lost 7, with 20 bases in between. The CDR3 contains 16 residues. This clonotype was obtained from an adult in good health and CMV-seropositive. The source material was memory CD4+ T cells from blood. The V and J genes are TRBV7-2 and TRBJ1-4, with D perhaps TRBD1 (6 bases). The CDR3 loop reads CASSPTQRTAGEKLFF. DNA of the CDR3: TGTGCCAGCAGCCCCACCCAACGGACAGCGGGTGAAAAACTGTTTTTT.